This T cell receptor beta chain is from a study of shared T cell receptors in the human thymus. CDR3 length equals 15 residues. With V trimmed by 0 bases and J by 11 bases, 8 bases remained unmatched. CDR1 is SGHRS and CDR2 is YFSETQ in the germline V gene. TCRdb's table, derived via immunoSEQ multiplex PCR, lists solely in-frame clones and lacks some. The sample has hundreds of thousands of clones, roughly 86% seen once; the top ten hold approximately 0.0097%. These data were also filed under a second study, of human thymus T cells. That publication notes: During corrective heart surgery, resections were taken, and the thymus tissue came from them. Gene usage for V and J segments appeared biased in thymic and blood repertoires.

The sample comprised thymocytes. The chain joins TRBV5-1 to TRBJ1-3; 10 nucleotides line up with TRBD1. The receptor was derived from a boy younger than two with a congenital heart defect. In DNA, the CDR3 is TGCGCCAGCAGCTTGGGAGGGTCGGGGACAGGGGCCATATATTTT. Amino acid sequence: CASSLGGSGTGAIYF. Looking up the rest from reference TRBV5-1 and TRBJ1-3 gives the full variable domain: KAGVTQTPRYLIKTRGQQVTLSCSPISGHRSVSWYQQTPGQGLQFLFEYFSETQRNKGNFPGRFSGRQFSNSRSEMNVSTLELGDSALYLCASSLGGSGTGAIYFGEGSWLTVV.